Presented here are 32 T cell receptor beta chains from one specimen sequenced in a study of control samples from healthy donors and cancer patients (dated by TCRdb to about 2020). The library was prepared using the immunoSEQ multiplex PCR assay. Entries here come from immuneACCESS through TCRdb and include only in-frame sequences with V and J called. Some clones fail to appear in such tables; in the studies checked, an unresolved V gene covers under half of the shortfall, and the cause of the remainder is unknown. Here the sample has over 150,000 clones; 96% occur a single time. The ten biggest clones cover approximately 1% of the sample. The sequenced sample consisted of blood. The receptors shown here come from a woman aged 25 to 39 in good health.

This chain connects TRBV28 to TRBJ2-1; D is unclear. CDR1 and CDR2 from the germline V gene are MDHEN and SYDVKM. V was trimmed by 8 bases and J by 7 bases, leaving 9 bases between them. The CDR3 has 11 residues. This chain's CDR3 is CASLLLNEQFF. The CDR3 nucleotides read TGTGCCAGCCTCCTGCTTAATGAGCAGTTCTTC.

J is TRBJ2-5 and V is TRBV4-2, with no clear D. Germline V gene lookup returns CDR1 LGHNA and CDR2 YNFKEQ. The ends were cut back, 4 bases at V and 4 bases at J, with 16 bases in the middle. The CDR3 runs 15 residues. The chain's CDR3 is CASSLPGNRIETQYF. The DNA of the CDR3 is TGTGCCAGCAGCCTACCTGGCAATAGAATAGAGACCCAGTACTTC.

The rearrangement links TRBV7-9 to TRBJ2-1; D is unresolved. The V gene lost 6 bases and the J gene lost 5 bases, with 17 bases spanning the gap. The CDR3 spans 15 residues. The germline gives CDR1 SEHNR, CDR2 FQNEAQ (reference sequence). The CDR3 loop reads CASRVTGTKNNEQFF. The CDR3 bases are TGTGCCAGCAGGGTTACGGGTACGAAAAACAATGAGCAGTTCTTC.

The J gene is TRBJ2-1, the V gene TRBV28, with D hard to call. CDR1 is MDHEN, CDR2 SYDVKM, per germline. V shed 2 bases and J shed 10 bases, with 21 bases lying between them. The CDR3 spans 16 residues. The CDR3 spells CASSLPPGTNSKEQFF. The CDR3 nucleotides are TGTGCCAGCAGTTTACCACCGGGTACTAACTCCAAGGAGCAGTTCTTC.

The chain has TRBV2 and TRBJ1-1, with unresolved D. The CDR3 has 13 amino acids. In germline, CDR1 is SNHLY, CDR2 FYNNEI. The V gene lost 7 bases and the J gene lost 4 bases, with 13 bases spanning the gap. CDR3 sequence reads: CASTSMMGTEAFF. DNA for the CDR3: TGTGCCAGCACGTCCATGATGGGCACTGAAGCTTTCTTT.

The chain recombines TRBV28 with TRBJ2-1, with D uncertain. The CDR3 totals 14 residues. Germline values: CDR1 MDHEN, CDR2 SYDVKM. Trimming removed 8 bases from V and 10 bases from J, with 21 bases in between. CDR3 DNA: TGTGCCAGCCATACTAATCCCCATTTGGGGGAGCAGTTCTTC. Its protein is CASHTNPHLGEQFF.

The genes are TRBV5-1 and TRBJ1-1; D is possibly TRBD1 (5 bases). CDR1 and CDR2 from the germline V gene are SGHRS and YFSETQ. V gave up 7 bases and J gave up 8 bases, with 18 bases separating them. The CDR3 extends over 13 amino acids. CDR3 nucleotide sequence: TGCGCCAGCTCGGGGCAGGGTAATTCGGAAGCTTTCTTT. Translated: CASSGQGNSEAFF.

This chain links TRBV25-1 with TRBJ1-1; maybe TRBD1 (6 bases). This CDR3 comprises 16 residues. In germline, CDR1 is MGHDK, CDR2 SYGVNS. The V and J ends lost 6 bases and 4 bases respectively, with 21 bases between them. This CDR3 is CASRPEQGRMGTEAFF. For the CDR3, the DNA is TGTGCCAGCAGACCAGAACAGGGAAGAATGGGCACTGAAGCTTTCTTT.

This chain connects TRBV18 to TRBJ2-2; D gene unclear. Germline assignment: CDR1 KGHSH and CDR2 LQKENI. CDR3 size: 17 residues. Trimming removed 4 bases from V and 0 bases from J, with 15 bases in between. Written as DNA, the CDR3 is TGTGCCAGCTCACTTACTCTTGACGCCGCGAACACCGGGGAGCTGTTTTTT. Its translation is CASSLTLDAANTGELFF.

The V and J genes are TRBV28 and TRBJ1-2; tentative D call: TRBD1 (5 bases). Germline V gene lookup returns CDR1 MDHEN and CDR2 SYDVKM. V shed 3 bases and J shed 4 bases, with 9 bases lying between them. The CDR3 is 13 amino acids. The CDR3 DNA is TGTGCCAGCAGTTTTGGGACCGGCTATGGCTACACCTTC. Amino acids: CASSFGTGYGYTF.

The rearrangement joins TRBV29-1 to TRBJ2-3, with TRBD2 matching over 14 bases. CDR3 length: 16 amino acids. With V trimmed by 4 bases and J by 11 bases, 14 bases remained unmatched. Germline CDR1 is SQVTM and CDR2 is ANQGSEA. The chain's CDR3 is CSVANAVGLAGDGQYF. The CDR3 DNA sequence: TGCAGCGTTGCGAACGCGGTGGGACTAGCGGGAGATGGGCAGTATTTT.

This clone came up once. CDR3 nucleotides: TGTGCCACCAGTGATTTGGGGGCGGACACCGGGGAGCTGTTTTTT. Protein: CATSDLGADTGELFF. This rearrangement joins TRBV24-1 to TRBJ2-2; D might be TRBD1 (5 bases). Trimming left V 0 bases short and J 3 bases short, with 7 bases between. CDR1 and CDR2 (germline): KGHDR, SFDVKD. This CDR3 has 15 residues.

The V and J genes are TRBV29-1 and TRBJ1-2; D gene ambiguous. With 4 bases removed from V and 6 bases from J, the gap between germline ends came to 18 bases. The CDR3 covers 14 residues. CDR1 is SQVTM and CDR2 is ANQGSEA in the germline V gene. The CDR3 here is CSVGDLGRGNGYTF. The CDR3 DNA sequence: TGCAGCGTTGGAGATCTCGGGAGAGGAAATGGCTACACCTTC.

This chain's CDR3 is CASSDRWSNYGYTF. The CDR3 region has the DNA TGTGCCAGCAGTGATAGGTGGTCTAACTATGGCTACACCTTC. V usage is TRBV6-1 and J usage is TRBJ1-2; D remains unclear. CDR3 length: 14 amino acids. The ends were cut back, 3 bases at V and 0 bases at J, with 8 bases in the middle. Germline CDR1 reads MNHNS; CDR2 reads SASEGT.

V gene TRBV5-5 combines with J gene TRBJ2-3; either TRBD1 or TRBD2 may fit D (5 bases each). V was trimmed by 4 bases and J by 2 bases, leaving 14 bases between them. The germline gives CDR1 SGHKS, CDR2 YYEKEE (reference sequence). The CDR3 covers 15 residues. The CDR3 nucleotides read TGTGCCAGCAGCCCCCGGGACGGCTACACAGATACGCAGTATTTT. This codes for CASSPRDGYTDTQYF.

The chain carries TRBV3-1 (or the pseudogene TRBV3-2) and TRBJ2-3; unclear D gene. Per the germline V gene, CDR1 is LGHDT and CDR2 is YNNKEL (reference sequence). The CDR3 extends over 13 amino acids. The ends were cut back, 0 bases at V and 5 bases at J, with 6 bases in the middle. The CDR3 protein is CASSQDGIDTQYF. The CDR3 coding sequence is TGTGCCAGCAGCCAAGATGGAATAGATACGCAGTATTTT.

The rearrangement links TRBV3-1 (or the pseudogene TRBV3-2) to TRBJ2-7; D not certain. The CDR3 is 13 amino acids. The germline CDR1 and CDR2 sequences are LGHDT and YNNKEL (reference sequence). V lost 1 base, J lost 1 base, and 5 bases lay in between. The CDR3 bases are TGTGCCAGCAGCCAAGTACCGTCCTACGAGCAGTACTTC. This gives the protein CASSQVPSYEQYF.

A single count supports this clone. The chain joins TRBV25-1 to TRBJ2-2, with no clear D. With 4 bases removed from V and 6 bases from J, the gap between germline ends came to 9 bases. Germline V gene lookup returns CDR1 MGHDK and CDR2 SYGVNS. The CDR3 has 13 amino acids. The CDR3 sequence: CASSVLAAGELFF. The CDR3 DNA sequence: TGTGCCAGCAGTGTTTTAGCAGCCGGGGAGCTGTTTTTT.

The chain recombines TRBV29-1 with TRBJ2-7; weak D call: TRBD1 (6 bases). V shed 6 bases and J shed 3 bases, with 18 bases lying between them. Per the germline V gene, CDR1 is SQVTM and CDR2 is ANQGSEA. The CDR3 contains 14 residues. In DNA form, the CDR3 reads TGCAGCGTACGACTCAACCGGGACAACTACGAGCAGTACTTC. Translated, it gives CSVRLNRDNYEQYF.

The sample holds one count of this clone. The chain carries TRBV11-1 and TRBJ1-1; D gene uncertain. The CDR3 sequence is 13 residues long. V lost 5 bases to trimming and J lost 8 bases, with 15 bases between them. CDR1 is SGHAT, CDR2 FQDESV, per germline (reference sequence). The CDR3 loop is CASSPSRHFEAFF. The CDR3, as DNA: TGTGCCAGCAGCCCCTCAAGGCATTTCGAAGCTTTCTTT.

The chain couples TRBV5-1 to TRBJ1-1, with D perhaps matching TRBD1 (6 bases). Germline V gives CDR1 SGHRS, CDR2 YFSETQ. The germline V and J ends were trimmed by 4 bases and 4 bases, with 17 bases remaining between them. The CDR3 has 15 amino acids. In DNA form, the CDR3 reads TGCGCCAGCAGCAGGACAGCTGGGTCTGGCACTGAAGCTTTCTTT. It codes for CASSRTAGSGTEAFF.

The rearrangement uses TRBV5-1 and TRBJ1-6; 8 positions match TRBD1. Looked up from germline, CDR1 is SGHRS and CDR2 is YFSETQ. This CDR3 region has 15 residues. J lost 5 bases, V lost 3 bases, and 4 bases had no gene match. Here the CDR3 reads CASSSGQANNSPLHF. The DNA for the CDR3 is TGCGCCAGCAGCTCGGGACAGGCCAATAATTCACCCCTCCACTTT.

The chain recombines TRBV7-4 with TRBJ1-3; 10 positions agree with TRBD1. CDR1 SGHVT and CDR2 SQSDAQ come from the germline V gene. CDR3 length: 15 amino acids. V shed 5 bases, J shed 5 bases, and the junction held 6 bases outside the gene matches. The CDR3 sequence is CASSAGTGARNTIYF. The CDR3 nucleotides read TGTGCCAGCAGCGCTGGGACAGGGGCGAGAAACACCATATATTTT.

This clone appeared once. CDR3 protein: CASSLGGSGGQPQHF. The CDR3 region has the DNA TGTGCCAGCAGCTTAGGGGGTAGCGGTGGTCAGCCCCAGCATTTT. The V and J genes are TRBV7-9 and TRBJ1-5, with D hard to call. The V gene's germline CDR1 is SEHNR and CDR2 FQNEAQ (reference sequence). Trimming stripped 1 base from V and 6 bases from J, with 13 bases between. The CDR3 extends over 15 amino acids.

V gene TRBV19 combines with J gene TRBJ2-2; 8 bases fit TRBD1. The V gene's germline CDR1 is LNHDA and CDR2 SQIVND (reference sequence). The CDR3 is 15 amino acids. The ends lost 5 bases at V and 6 bases at J; junction bases unmatched: 8. CDR3 in amino acids: CASSPRTGLAGELFF. CDR3 DNA sequence: TGTGCCAGTAGTCCCCGGACAGGGCTCGCCGGGGAGCTGTTTTTT.

This clone was counted once. The chain carries TRBV6-5 and TRBJ1-6; TRBD1 aligns across 8 bases. V lost 4 bases, J lost 6 bases, and 8 bases stayed unmatched. The germline CDR1 and CDR2 sequences are MNHEY and SVGAGI. The CDR3 runs to 16 residues. CDR3 in amino acids: CASSLDREHINSPLHF. The DNA for the CDR3 is TGTGCCAGCAGTTTGGACAGGGAACATATTAATTCACCCCTCCACTTT.

For this clone: The CDR3 ends on some other residue instead of the conserved phenylalanine or tryptophan, so this is likely a read error. The DNA is omitted, as the CDR3 cannot be located on it reliably, and the CDR3 follows TCRdb's listing. V usage is TRBV23-1 and J usage is TRBJ1-4. TRBV23-1 is an ORF; its function is uncertain. The CDR3 spans 9 residues, counting both ends. This CDR3 is CASSPLRAT.

The chain is built from TRBV19 and TRBJ2-1; 7 bases match TRBD2. CDR3 length equals 14 residues. Trimming cost V 1 base and J 10 bases; bases outside gene matches: 7. Germline V lookup: CDR1 LNHDA, CDR2 SQIVND (reference sequence). The CDR3 DNA sequence: TGTGCCAGTAGTATAGCCGGGAGGAGGGGAGAGCAGTTCTTC. It translates to CASSIAGRRGEQFF. Using reference TRBV19 and TRBJ2-1 for the parts outside the CDR3, the full variable domain is DGGITQSPKYLFRKEGQNVTLSCEQNLNHDAMYWYRQDPGQGLRLIYYSQIVNDFQKGDIAEGYSVSREKKESFPLTVTSAQKNPTAFYLCASSIAGRRGEQFFGPGTRLTVL.

V gene TRBV14 combines with J gene TRBJ2-2; D is unclear. V lost 0 bases and J 4 bases, leaving 9 bases between the germline ends. The CDR3 is 15 amino acids. The V gene's germline CDR1 is SGHDN and CDR2 FVKESK. The CDR3 sequence: CASSQESGPTGELFF. The CDR3 coding sequence is TGTGCCAGCAGCCAAGAATCTGGGCCCACCGGGGAGCTGTTTTTT.

The chain joins TRBV5-1 to TRBJ1-1; D not resolved. The CDR3 sequence is 16 residues long. Trimming removed 0 bases from V and 3 bases from J, with 15 bases in between. CDR1 and CDR2 (germline): SGHRS, YFSETQ. The CDR3 loop is CASSLGILEGYTEAFF. The CDR3 DNA reads as TGCGCCAGCAGCTTGGGTATCTTGGAGGGCTACACTGAAGCTTTCTTT. Together with reference TRBV5-1 and TRBJ1-1, the CDR3 gives the full variable domain: KAGVTQTPRYLIKTRGQQVTLSCSPISGHRSVSWYQQTPGQGLQFLFEYFSETQRNKGNFPGRFSGRQFSNSRSEMNVSTLELGDSALYLCASSLGILEGYTEAFFGQGTRLTVV.

The chain recombines TRBV3-1 (or the pseudogene TRBV3-2) with TRBJ1-5, with a tentative D call TRBD1 (6 bases). This CDR3 region has 18 residues. Per germline, CDR1 LGHDT and CDR2 YNNKEL (reference sequence). With 0 bases removed from V and 2 bases from J, the gap between germline ends came to 17 bases. CDR3 in amino acids: CASSQDRGVPGGNQPQHF. For the CDR3, the DNA is TGTGCCAGCAGCCAAGATCGCGGGGTACCAGGGGGCAATCAGCCCCAGCATTTT.

The J gene is TRBJ2-1, the V gene TRBV6-4; 12 nucleotides align to TRBD2. Trimming removed 6 bases from V and 4 bases from J; junction bases left unmatched: 4. The CDR3 is 15 residues long. The germline gives CDR1 MRHNA, CDR2 SNTAGT. Here the CDR3 reads CASSQLAGGYNEQFF. The CDR3 DNA reads TGTGCCAGCAGCCAACTAGCGGGGGGTTACAATGAGCAGTTCTTC.